A single T cell receptor beta chain is shown here with its context. This sample is part of a study of shared clonotypes between healthy human individuals. Cells designated naive CD8 were CD45RO-negative and were positively selected for CCR7, with terminally differentiated effector memory CD45RA+ cells excluded. Measured with immunoSEQ multiplex PCR; TCRdb has only the in-frame clones, and not every one. The sample consists of about 2 million clones, roughly 95% of them appearing once. The sequencing input was naive CD8+ T cells sorted from blood. The TCR comes from a man between 18 and 29 years old in good health.

The chain's CDR3 is CASSFGRSYEQYF. CDR3 nucleotide sequence: TGTGCCAGCAGCTTCGGACGCTCCTACGAGCAGTACTTC. The rearrangement joins TRBV7-9 to TRBJ2-7, with D unclear. CDR3 length equals 13 residues. Germline lookup yields CDR1 SEHNR and CDR2 FQNEAQ (reference sequence). Trimming pared 3 bases from V and 0 bases from J, leaving 6 bases between.